This T cell receptor beta chain originates from a study of cytomegalovirus exposure and HLA in healthy donors. The overall study: The platform used for the 110 or so validation repertoires matched that of the approximately 640 first-cohort repertoires, a later analysis reported.

Study-wide results and caveats: Among TCR beta chains, those listed as cytomegalovirus-associated numbered over 150. According to a later analysis, TCR clusters from the first cohort tended to co-occur in the roughly 110 validation repertoires.

Libraries were prepared by immunoSEQ multiplex PCR; TCRdb keeps only in-frame clonotypes and omits some of them. Of about 350,000 clones in the sample, approximately 86% are singletons; the top ten hold approximately 1.1%. As regards this clone: Its antigen is undetermined.

What was sequenced was PBMCs. The clonotype originates from a woman between 25 and 40 years old in good health and CMV-seropositive.

The DNA of the CDR3 is TGTGCCAGCAGCCCGCGGGGTCCCTACGAGCAGTACTTC. Translation gives CASSPRGPYEQYF. This chain links TRBV7-9 with TRBJ2-7; D is possibly TRBD2 (6 bases). This CDR3 has 13 residues. V lost 5 bases and J 2 bases, leaving 10 bases between the germline ends. CDR1 SEHNR and CDR2 FQNEAQ come from the germline V gene (reference sequence).